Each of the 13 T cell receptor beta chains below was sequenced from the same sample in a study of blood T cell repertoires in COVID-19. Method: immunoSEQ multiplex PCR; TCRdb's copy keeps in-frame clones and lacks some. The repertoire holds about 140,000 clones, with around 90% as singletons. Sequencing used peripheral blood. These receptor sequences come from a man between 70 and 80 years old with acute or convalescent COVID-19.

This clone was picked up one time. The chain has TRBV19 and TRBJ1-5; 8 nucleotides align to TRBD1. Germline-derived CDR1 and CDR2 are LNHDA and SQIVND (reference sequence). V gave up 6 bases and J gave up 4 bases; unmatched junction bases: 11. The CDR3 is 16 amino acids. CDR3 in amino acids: CASRPLRQGINQPQHF. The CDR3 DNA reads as TGTGCCAGTAGACCCCTACGACAGGGGATAAATCAGCCCCAGCATTTT.

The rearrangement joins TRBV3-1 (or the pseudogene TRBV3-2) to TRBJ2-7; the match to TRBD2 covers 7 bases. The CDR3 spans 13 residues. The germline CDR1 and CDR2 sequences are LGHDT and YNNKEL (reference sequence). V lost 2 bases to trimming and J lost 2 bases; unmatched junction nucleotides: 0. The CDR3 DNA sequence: TGTGCCAGCAGCCAACGGGGGGCCTACGAGCAGTACTTC. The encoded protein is CASSQRGAYEQYF.

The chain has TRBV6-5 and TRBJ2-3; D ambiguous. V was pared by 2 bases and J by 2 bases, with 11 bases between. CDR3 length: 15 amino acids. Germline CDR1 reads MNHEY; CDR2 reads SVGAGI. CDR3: CASSYGQSPTDTQYF. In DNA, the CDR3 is TGTGCCAGCAGTTACGGGCAGTCCCCCACAGATACGCAGTATTTT.

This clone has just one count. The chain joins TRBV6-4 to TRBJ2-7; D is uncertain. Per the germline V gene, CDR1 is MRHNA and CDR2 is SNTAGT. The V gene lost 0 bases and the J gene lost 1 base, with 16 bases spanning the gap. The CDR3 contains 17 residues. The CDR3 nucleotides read TGTGCCAGCAGTGACTCAGTTAGGAGACGTGAATCCTACGAGCAGTACTTC. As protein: CASSDSVRRRESYEQYF.

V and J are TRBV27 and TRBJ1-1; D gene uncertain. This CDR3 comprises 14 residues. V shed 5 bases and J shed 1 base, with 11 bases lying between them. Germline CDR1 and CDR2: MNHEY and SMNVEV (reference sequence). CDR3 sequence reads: CASSRRQGNTEAFF. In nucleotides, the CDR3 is TGTGCCAGCAGTCGACGACAAGGGAACACTGAAGCTTTCTTT.

Here the CDR3 reads CASSDRITGTQYF. CDR3 nucleotide sequence: TGTGCCAGCAGCGATCGGATCACAGGGACCCAGTACTTC. The V call is TRBV7-9, the J call TRBJ2-5; TRBD1 might be the D (5 bases). CDR3 size: 13 residues. Germline loops: CDR1 SEHNR, CDR2 FQNEAQ (reference sequence). Trimming stripped 5 bases from V and 7 bases from J, with 14 bases between. Full variable domain (rest looked up from reference TRBV7-9 and TRBJ2-5): DTGVSQNPRHKITKRGQNVTFRCDPISEHNRLYWYRQTLGQGPEFLTYFQNEAQLEKSRLLSDRFSAERPKGSFSTLEIQRTEQGDSAMYLCASSDRITGTQYFGPGTRLLVL.

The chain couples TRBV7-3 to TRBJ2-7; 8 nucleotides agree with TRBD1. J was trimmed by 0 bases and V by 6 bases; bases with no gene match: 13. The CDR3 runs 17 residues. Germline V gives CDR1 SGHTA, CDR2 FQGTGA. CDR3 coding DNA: TGTGCCAGCAGTCCATCAGGGGGCCCTAGCAACTCCTACGAGCAGTACTTC. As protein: CASSPSGGPSNSYEQYF.

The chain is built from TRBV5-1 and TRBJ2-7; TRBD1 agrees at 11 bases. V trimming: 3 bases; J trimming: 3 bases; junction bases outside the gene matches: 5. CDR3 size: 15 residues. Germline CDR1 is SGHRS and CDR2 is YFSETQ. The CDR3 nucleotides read TGCGCCAGCAGCTCCACCGGGACAGGGGGCTACGAGCAGTACTTC. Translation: CASSSTGTGGYEQYF.

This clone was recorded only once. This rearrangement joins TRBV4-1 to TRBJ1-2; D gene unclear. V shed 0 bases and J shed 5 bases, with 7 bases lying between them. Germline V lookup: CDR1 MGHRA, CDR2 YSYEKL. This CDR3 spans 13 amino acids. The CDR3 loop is CASSQDGSYGYTF. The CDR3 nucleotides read TGCGCCAGCAGCCAAGACGGGAGTTATGGCTACACCTTC.

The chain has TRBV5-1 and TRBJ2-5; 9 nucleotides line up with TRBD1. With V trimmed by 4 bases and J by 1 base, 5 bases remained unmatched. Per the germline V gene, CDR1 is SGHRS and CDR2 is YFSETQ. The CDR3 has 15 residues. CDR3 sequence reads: CASSGTGSGQETQYF. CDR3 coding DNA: TGCGCCAGCAGCGGGACAGGGAGCGGCCAAGAGACCCAGTACTTC.

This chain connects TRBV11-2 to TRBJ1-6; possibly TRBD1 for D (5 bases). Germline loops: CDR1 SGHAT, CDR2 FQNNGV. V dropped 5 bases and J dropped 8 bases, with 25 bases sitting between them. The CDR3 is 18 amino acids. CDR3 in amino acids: CASSRRVLKGFKDSPLHF. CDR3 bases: TGTGCCAGCAGCCGTAGGGTTTTGAAGGGGTTTAAAGATTCACCCCTCCACTTT. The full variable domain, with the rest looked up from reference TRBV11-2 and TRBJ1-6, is EAGVAQSPRYKIIEKRQSVAFWCNPISGHATLYWYQQILGQGPKLLIQFQNNGVVDDSQLPKDRFSAERLKGVDSTLKIQPAKLEDSAVYLCASSRRVLKGFKDSPLHFGNGTRLTVT.

For the CDR3, the DNA is TGTGCCAGCAGCTCAACAGGGCAAACTGAAGCTTTCTTT. The encoded protein is CASSSTGQTEAFF. The chain combines TRBV11-2 with TRBJ1-1; D is possibly TRBD1 (6 bases). Per the germline V gene, CDR1 is SGHAT and CDR2 is FQNNGV. Trimming shortened V by 4 bases and J by 5 bases, and 11 bases separated the two germline ends. The CDR3 extends over 13 amino acids.

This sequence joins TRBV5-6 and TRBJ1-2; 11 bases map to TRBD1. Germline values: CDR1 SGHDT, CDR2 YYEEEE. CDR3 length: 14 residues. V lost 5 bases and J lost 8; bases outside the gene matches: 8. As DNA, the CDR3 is TGTGCCAGCAGACGTGGACAGGGGGCGTCCGGCTACACCTTC. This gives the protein CASRRGQGASGYTF. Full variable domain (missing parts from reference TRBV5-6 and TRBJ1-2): DAGVTQSPTHLIKTRGQQVTLRCSPKSGHDTVSWYQQALGQGPQFIFQYYEEEERQRGNFPDRFSGHQFPNYSSELNVNALLLGDSALYLCASRRGQGASGYTFGSGTRLTVV.